This TCR beta chain emerged from a study of shared clonotypes between healthy human individuals. The wider study: The cohort had a couple of women and three men, ages 18 to 49. Plates per donor: three CD4 naive, three CD4 memory, two CD8 naive, one CD8 memory. Study results and caveats: Larger estimated richness was generally recorded for naive subsets relative to memory subsets. Across a handful of donors, naive CD4 shared approximately 4.5%, naive CD8 over 3%, memory CD4 approximately 2.5%, memory CD8 around 0.42%.

Some clones are missing from TCRdb's copy, which holds only in-frame ones; the method was immunoSEQ multiplex PCR. Here the sample spans about 680,000 clones, around four fifths being singletons. For this clone: Antigen: not known.

V gave up 2 bases and J gave up 8 bases, with 13 bases separating them. This CDR3 has 14 amino acids. Germline CDR1 SGHRS, CDR2 YFSETQ. The sequenced sample consisted of memory CD4+ T cells sorted from blood. Subset denoted: CD45RA-negative fraction. The clonotype was recovered from a woman between 25 and 40 years old in good health. The chain carries TRBV5-1 and TRBJ2-2; D remains unclear. The chain's CDR3 is CASSLLEKPGELFF. CDR3 DNA sequence: TGCGCCAGCAGCTTATTGGAGAAACCTGGGGAGCTGTTTTTT.